The source of this T cell receptor beta chain is a study of tumor-infiltrating lymphocytes in primary liver carcinoma. Overall study: Patients diagnosed with primary liver carcinoma received treatment through surgical resection. Staging of the tumors gave T1-T3 N0M0, with widths of about 4 to 10 cm. Study-wide findings and caveats: Tumor region pairs showed greater overlap than either tumor-adjacent or tumor-blood pairs did.

Starting from 500 ng of total RNA, TCR beta cDNA was produced with a primer in the constant region. Three nested multiplex PCR rounds, a slightly modified ARM-PCR method, built the TCR beta libraries. Researchers ran the first two PCR rounds for roughly 10 cycles each with TRBV1-TRBV30 forward primers and a C-beta reverse primer. Using its own MiXCR run on the multiplex PCR reads, TCRdb lists one record per CDR3 protein. Found here are about 330,000 distinct CDR3 sequences, about two thirds of them singletons; the top ten hold under 8.5%. The sample holds many counts of this clonotype. Its antigen is still unknown. The CDR3 covers 11 residues. V was cut by 3 bases and J by 4 bases, with 4 bases left in between. Germline CDR1 reads SGHAT; CDR2 reads FQNNGV. Blood RNA originated from unsorted whole blood, with germline DNA additionally extracted.

J is TRBJ2-7 and V is TRBV11-2; D is unclear. Sequencing was done on a sample of peripheral blood. The TCR sequence derives from a middle-aged man with primary liver carcinoma and hepatitis B virus infection. In DNA form, the CDR3 reads TGTGCCAGCAGCTTGAGGTACGAGCAGTACTTC. Its protein product is CASSLRYEQYF.